This T cell receptor beta chain was sequenced for a study of early stage breast cancer tumors (dated by TCRdb to about 2017). Concerning the study at large: Of the 16 invasive breast tumors, about 13 were found to be estrogen receptor-positive, progesterone receptor-positive and HER2-negative. Across all samples, 2,651,842 templates representing roughly 1 million unique clonotypes were detected. About 65% of the 12 ER+/PR+/HER2- tumors were invasive ductal carcinomas, while the other four were invasive lobular carcinomas. The average read coverage per sample was approximately 9.8-fold. What the study reported, not specific to this receptor: Approximately 2.4-fold higher T cell density and higher clonality were observed in tumors than in adjacent normal breast tissue. Enriched TCRB sequences shared across patients were found to be mostly commonly generated sequences that were unlikely to play an important role in the tumor microenvironment. Because the cohort was small, a breakdown by tumor subtype could not be done. Bulk genomic DNA sequencing of unsorted cells missed chain pairing and functional markers such as CD4, CD8 and FOXP3. Repertoires from blood and normal breast were more alike than repertoires from blood and tumor, and in about 85% of the 16 patients, comparing each tissue with blood separated tumor from normal.

As regards this clone: This clone's antigen is unknown. No base-level quality is on record; no much larger clone is a single base apart.

Two independent genomic DNA replicates were amplified for each sample, with approximately 0.5 ug used for blood and roughly 1.5 ug for tumor or normal breast. TCRB sequencing of genomic DNA was carried out with the ImmunoSeq Intro kit according to the manufacturer's instructions. For absolute quantification, the roughly 28-cycle multiplex PCR included proprietary primers along with spike-in control sequences. Single-end 150-bp reads were used to sequence an 87-bp fragment covering the CDR3 and the flanking V and J genes. Each lane of an Illumina MiSeq running version 3.0 chemistry carried seven multiplexed samples, with two replicates apiece. Concerning the study's data processing: The vendor's proprietary pipeline handled the raw data processing, merging both replicates into a single result for each sample. A clonotype was defined as productive rearrangements that share the same V-gene family, CDR3 amino acid sequence and J-gene segment. Clonality was calculated as 1 minus the normalized Shannon entropy (Pielou evenness) of TCRB abundances. To estimate T cell density, the total number of templates was divided by the number of input cells, which was inferred from the amount of DNA input. Total repertoire diversity and clonality were estimated with Recon using default parameters. Tumor-enriched clonotypes were defined as having over 0.1% abundance in tumor and at least 32-fold higher abundance than in normal breast. Here the immuneACCESS table is served through TCRdb, limited to in-frame sequences with V and J called. Missing clones are a known gap in these copies; in checked studies unresolved V genes cover under half, and the rest lacks a known reason. V, J and clone size are taken as reported in that table, and D and trimming were inferred from the DNA itself. This sample holds 50,000 to 65,000 clones; about 89% were observed only once. The ten biggest clones cover about 5% of the sample.

The study profiled bulk TCR beta-chain repertoires in matched peripheral blood, tumor and adjacent normal breast tissue taken from fewer than 20 patients with early-stage breast cancer. Before surgery, roughly 5-11 mL of whole blood was collected in EDTA tubes and processed within 2 hours. Ficoll-Paque centrifugation in SepMate-50 tubes was used to isolate peripheral blood mononuclear cells. For storage in liquid nitrogen, PBMCs were cryopreserved as aliquots of about 1.9 to 4 million cells in roughly 90% FBS with 10% DMSO. The Qiagen AllPrep DNA/RNA Mini kit was used for genomic DNA extraction. V lost 6 bases and J lost 0 bases; the stretch between them is 10 bases long. CDR1 and CDR2, looked up from the germline V gene (reference sequence), are SEHNR and FQNEAQ. Its CDR3 holds 14 amino acids, cysteine through phenylalanine. The CDR3 DNA has 42 bases and is translated from base 1.

This chain is built from TRBV7-9 and TRBJ2-3, with no confident D gene call. Sequencing was carried out using blood. The clonotype originates from a person aged 65-85 years with breast cancer. This receptor has the CDR3 CASRLSSSTDTQYF. The nucleotide sequence is given as TGTGCCAGCAGACTATCTTCGAGCACAGATACGCAGTATTTT.